This TCR beta chain derives from a study of CD8 T cells in Susac syndrome (dated by TCRdb to the late 2010s). In the study overall: Among the sequenced Susac syndrome patients, six had clinically active disease and fewer than 10 were in clinical remission. Clonality of the CD8+ T cell repertoire was compared between more than 9 healthy donors, about 14 Susac syndrome patients and about 15 multiple sclerosis patients. At blood withdrawal, Susac syndrome patients were therapy-naive, treated with corticosteroids (with IVIg additionally given to some), or treated with IVIg alone. The study used repertoire sequencing to test whether antigen drove CD8+ T cell activation and differentiation in Susac syndrome. Overall study outcomes, separate from this receptor: Clonal expansion was seen in Susac syndrome CD8+ repertoires, peaking in CD8+ TEMRA cells and being greater in clinically active patients than in remitting ones. The number of individuals in the TCR sequencing and HLA analysis was recognized as being relatively small. Roughly 15 and five Susac-specific public clones were found in the total CD8+ and CD8+ TEMRA repertoires, respectively.

A note on this clonotype: No antigen is known for it. No base qualities exist here, and no much larger clone lies one base off it.

High-throughput TCR beta sequencing profiled peripheral blood CD8+ and CD4+ T cells from healthy donors, Susac syndrome patients and multiple sclerosis patients. Susac syndrome patients met recently defined diagnostic criteria for definite or probable disease. Bulk CD8+ and CD4+ T cells were purified by magnetic negative isolation, whereas CD8+ TEMRA cells were enriched by FACS. Blood was drawn into EDTA tubes, processed within 24 hours, and PBMCs were isolated by density gradient centrifugation. PBMCs intended for TCR sequencing were cryopreserved in liquid nitrogen and were subsequently thawed in a 37 degrees C water bath. The sorted or isolated CD4+, CD8+ and CD8+ TEMRA cells had a purity of 90% or higher. RNA was extracted using the RNeasy kit, and roughly 0.5 to 1 microgram was reverse transcribed with random hexamers. TCR beta CDR3 regions were amplified with the immunoSEQ multiplex PCR assay covering 54 Vbeta and 13 Jbeta segments. PCR amplification bias was corrected using a synthetic template baseline for primer optimization and computational correction. The original pipeline was this. Reads were annotated to V, D and J genes per IMGT and analyzed with immunoSEQ Analyzer, keeping only productive sequences. Clonality was calculated as one minus the Shannon entropy normalized by log2 of the number of productive unique sequences. For each patient and control, public and private clones were evaluated within the 100 most prevalent clones. A clone was defined as Susac-specific if it was absent from the healthy and MS cohorts, from over 1,000 published viral clones and from other ImmuneACCESS disease sequences. TCRdb's own reprocessing of the public reads used fastp at Q25 and MiXCR and kept productive beta chains. Identical CDR3 protein sequences are pooled into one entry, listed with their most common genes and DNA. Clone size and V and J calls follow TCRdb, not the original study. Recorded for this sample are about 140,000 distinct CDR3 sequences; around 95% of them occurred a single time. The top ten clonotypes cover about 0.18% of the sample.

V sheds 6 bases and J sheds 4 bases, leaving 15 bases between their ends. From the germline V gene, CDR1 is SQVTM and CDR2 is ANQGSEA. The cysteine opens and the phenylalanine closes a CDR3 of 13 amino acids. Of the read, only the CDR3 DNA is kept; its 39 bases are in frame from base 1. The rearrangement joined TRBV29-1 to TRBJ1-2, with no D gene named confidently. Material: CD8+ T cells from PBMCs. This receptor was identified in a human donor with Susac syndrome. The CDR3 here reads CSVPQQDGYGYTF. Here is the DNA: TGCAGCGTCCCCCAGCAGGACGGCTATGGCTACACCTTC.